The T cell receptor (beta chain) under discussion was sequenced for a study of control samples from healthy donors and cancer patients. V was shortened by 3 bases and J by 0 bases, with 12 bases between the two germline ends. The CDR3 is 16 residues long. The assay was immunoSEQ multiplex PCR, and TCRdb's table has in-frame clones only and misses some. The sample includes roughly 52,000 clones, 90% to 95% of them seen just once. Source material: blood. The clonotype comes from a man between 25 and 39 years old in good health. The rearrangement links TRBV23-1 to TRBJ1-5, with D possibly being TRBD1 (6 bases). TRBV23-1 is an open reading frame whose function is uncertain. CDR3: CASSQDSWNSNQPQHF. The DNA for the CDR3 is TGCGCCAGCAGTCAGGACAGCTGGAATAGCAATCAGCCCCAGCATTTT.